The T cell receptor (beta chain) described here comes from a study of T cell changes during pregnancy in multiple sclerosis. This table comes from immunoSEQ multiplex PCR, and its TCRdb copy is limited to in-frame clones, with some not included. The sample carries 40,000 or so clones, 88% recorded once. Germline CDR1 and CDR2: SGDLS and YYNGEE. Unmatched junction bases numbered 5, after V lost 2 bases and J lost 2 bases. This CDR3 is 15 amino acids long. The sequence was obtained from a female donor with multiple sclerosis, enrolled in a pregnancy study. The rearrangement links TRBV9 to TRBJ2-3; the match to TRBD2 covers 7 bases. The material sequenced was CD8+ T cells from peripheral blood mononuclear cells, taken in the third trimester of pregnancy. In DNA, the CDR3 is TGTGCCAGCAGCGTGGGGGGGATCAACACAGATACGCAGTATTTT. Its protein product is CASSVGGINTDTQYF. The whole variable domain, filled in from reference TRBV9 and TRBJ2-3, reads DSGVTQTPKHLITATGQRVTLRCSPRSGDLSVYWYQQSLDQGLQFLIQYYNGEERAKGNILERFSAQQFPDLHSELNLSSLELGDSALYFCASSVGGINTDTQYFGPGTRLTVL.